This T cell receptor beta chain was observed in a study of PD-L1 blockade in urothelial cancer. Indicated time point: peripheral blood 6 weeks after treatment start. Germline-derived CDR1 and CDR2 are SGHNT and YENEEA. V dropped 2 bases and J dropped 2; count of bases not matched to a gene: 14. The CDR3 covers 19 residues. Profiling relied on immunoSEQ multiplex PCR, and the TCRdb table lists in-frame clones only, not all of them. This repertoire shows just over 40,000 clones, approximately 85% found once; its top ten account for roughly 2.5%. The V call is TRBV11-3, the J call TRBJ2-3; 9 positions agree with TRBD1. The sequence came from a man in his 70s with urothelial cancer. The sample consisted of PBMCs, taken around atezolizumab (anti-PD-L1) treatment. The CDR3 DNA reads as TGTGCCAGCAGCTTACGAACCCCGGGACAGGGACACCTCACAGATACGCAGTATTTT. Amino acid sequence: CASSLRTPGQGHLTDTQYF.